Here is one T cell receptor beta chain with its context. This specimen belongs to a study of blood T cell repertoires in COVID-19. CDR1 SGHKS and CDR2 YYEKEE come from the germline V gene (reference sequence). V lost 8 bases to trimming and J lost 2 bases; unmatched junction nucleotides: 4. The CDR3 has 12 residues. This table comes from immunoSEQ multiplex PCR, and its TCRdb copy is limited to in-frame clones, with some not included. The sample includes 250,000 to 300,000 clones, 65% to 90% of them seen just once. The sequenced sample was peripheral blood. This receptor was taken from a man between 50 and 59 years old with active or convalescent COVID-19. J is TRBJ2-7 and V is TRBV5-5, with TRBD2 identical over 7 bases. The CDR3 bases are TGTGCCAGTAGCGGGCCAACCTACGAGCAGTACTTC. Translating it yields CASSGPTYEQYF.